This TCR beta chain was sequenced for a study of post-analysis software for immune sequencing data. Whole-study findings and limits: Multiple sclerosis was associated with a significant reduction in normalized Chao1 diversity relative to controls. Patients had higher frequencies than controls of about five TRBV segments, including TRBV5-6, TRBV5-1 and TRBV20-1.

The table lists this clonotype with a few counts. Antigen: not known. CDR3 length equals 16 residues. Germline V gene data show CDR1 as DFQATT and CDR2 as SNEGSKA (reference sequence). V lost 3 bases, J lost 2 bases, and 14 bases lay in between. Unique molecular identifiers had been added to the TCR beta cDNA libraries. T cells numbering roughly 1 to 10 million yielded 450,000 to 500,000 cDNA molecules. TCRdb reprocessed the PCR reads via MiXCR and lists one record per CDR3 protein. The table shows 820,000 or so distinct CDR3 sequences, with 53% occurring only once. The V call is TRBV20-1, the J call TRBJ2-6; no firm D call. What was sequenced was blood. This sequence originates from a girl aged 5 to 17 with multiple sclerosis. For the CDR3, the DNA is TGCAGTGCTAGTGTGCTAGTAAGGGCTGGGGCCAACGTCCTGACTTTC. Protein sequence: CSASVLVRAGANVLTF.